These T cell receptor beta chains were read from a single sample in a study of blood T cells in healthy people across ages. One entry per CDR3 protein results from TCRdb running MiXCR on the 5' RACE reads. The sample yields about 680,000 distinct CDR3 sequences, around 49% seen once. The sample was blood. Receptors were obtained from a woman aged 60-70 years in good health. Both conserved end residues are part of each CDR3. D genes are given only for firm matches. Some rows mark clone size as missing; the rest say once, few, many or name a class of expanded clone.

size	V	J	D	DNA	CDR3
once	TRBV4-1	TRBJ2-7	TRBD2	TGCGCCAGCAGCCAGAAGACGTTAGCGGGATCCTCCTACGAGCAGTACTTC	CASSQKTLAGSSYEQYF
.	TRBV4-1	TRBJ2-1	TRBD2	TGCGCCAGCAGCCAAGAACCAGCGGGGGGCGACAATGAGCAGTTCTTC	CASSQEPAGGDNEQFF
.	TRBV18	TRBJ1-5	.	TGTGCCAGCTCACCGGACAACAATCAGCCCCAGCATTTT	CASSPDNNQPQHF
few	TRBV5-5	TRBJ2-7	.	TGTGCCAGCAGCTTCCGGAGGGGGTACGAGCAGTACTTC	CASSFRRGYEQYF
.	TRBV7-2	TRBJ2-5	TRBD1	TGTGCCAGCAGCTTGGGACAGAAACCTGGGACCCAGTACTTC	CASSLGQKPGTQYF
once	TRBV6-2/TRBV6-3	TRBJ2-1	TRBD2	TGTGCCAGCAGTTCACTAGCGGGAGAGGTCAATGAGCAGTTCTTC	CASSSLAGEVNEQFF
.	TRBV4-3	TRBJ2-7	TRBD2	TGCGCCAGCAGCCAAGAACTAGCGTACTACAATGAGCAGTACTTC	CASSQELAYYNEQYF
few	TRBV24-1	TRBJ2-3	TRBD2	TGTGCCACCGGCGGACTAGCGGGAGACACAGATACGCAGTATTTT	CATGGLAGDTDTQYF
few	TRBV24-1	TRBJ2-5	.	TGTGCCACCAAAGACCGAGCCCAAGAGACCCAGTACTTC	CATKDRAQETQYF
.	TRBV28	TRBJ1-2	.	TGTGCCAGCAGTTTCTTCCAGGACCATCCTGGCTATGGCTACACCTTC	CASSFFQDHPGYGYTF
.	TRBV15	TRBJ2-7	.	TGTGCCACCAGCAGAGATCAGGGGCGCTACGAGCAGTACTTC	CATSRDQGRYEQYF
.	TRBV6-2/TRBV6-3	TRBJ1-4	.	TGTGCCACCAAACGGCGGAATAATGAAAAACTGTTTTTT	CATKRRNNEKLFF
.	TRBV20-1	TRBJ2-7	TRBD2	TGCAGTGCTAGTAGGACTAGCGGGAGTTACGAGCAGTACTTC	CSASRTSGSYEQYF
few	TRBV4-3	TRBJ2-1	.	TGCGCCAGCAGCCAGGTCGGGGCAGGGGCTGAGCAGTTCTTC	CASSQVGAGAEQFF
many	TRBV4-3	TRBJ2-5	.	TGCGCCAGCAGCCAAGGACATCAAGAGACCCAGTACTTC	CASSQGHQETQYF
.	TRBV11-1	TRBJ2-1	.	TGTGCCACCGGGACATTTGGGAGCAATGAGCAGTTCTTC	CATGTFGSNEQFF
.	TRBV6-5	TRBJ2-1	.	TGTGCCAGCAGTTATGGGGGGAGAGGAGAGACCCAGTTCTTC	CASSYGGRGETQFF